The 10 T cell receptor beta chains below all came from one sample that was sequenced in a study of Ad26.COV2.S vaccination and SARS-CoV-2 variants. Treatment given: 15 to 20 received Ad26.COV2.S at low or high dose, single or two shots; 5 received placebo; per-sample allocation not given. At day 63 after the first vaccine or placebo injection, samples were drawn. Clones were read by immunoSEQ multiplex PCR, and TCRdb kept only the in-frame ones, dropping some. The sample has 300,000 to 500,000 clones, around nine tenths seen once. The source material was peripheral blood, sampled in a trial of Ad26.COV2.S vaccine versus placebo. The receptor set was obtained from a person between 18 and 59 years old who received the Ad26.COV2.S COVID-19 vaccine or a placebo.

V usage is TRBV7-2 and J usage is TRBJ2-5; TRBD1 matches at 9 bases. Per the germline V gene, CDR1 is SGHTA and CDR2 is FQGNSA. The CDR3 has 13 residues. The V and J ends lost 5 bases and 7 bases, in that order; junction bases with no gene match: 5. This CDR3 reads CASSTGGARTQYF. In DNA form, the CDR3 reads TGTGCCAGCAGCACAGGGGGCGCTCGGACCCAGTACTTC. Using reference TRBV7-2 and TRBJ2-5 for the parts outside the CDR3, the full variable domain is GAGVSQSPSNKVTEKGKDVELRCDPISGHTALYWYRQSLGQGLEFLIYFQGNSAPDKSGLPSDRFSAERTGGSVSTLTIQRTQQEDSAVYLCASSTGGARTQYFGPGTRLLVL.

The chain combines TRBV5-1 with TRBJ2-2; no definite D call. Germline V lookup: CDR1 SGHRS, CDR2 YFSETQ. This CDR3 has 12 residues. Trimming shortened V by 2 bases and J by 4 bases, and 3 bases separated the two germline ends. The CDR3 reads CASSFFTGELFF. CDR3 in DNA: TGCGCCAGCAGCTTCTTCACCGGGGAGCTGTTTTTT.

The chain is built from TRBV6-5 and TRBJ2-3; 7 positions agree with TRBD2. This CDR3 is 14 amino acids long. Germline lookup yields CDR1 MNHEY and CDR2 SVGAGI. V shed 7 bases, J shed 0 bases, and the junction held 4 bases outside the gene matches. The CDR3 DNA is TGTGCCAGCAATAAGCGGGGAAGCACAGATACGCAGTATTTT. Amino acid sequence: CASNKRGSTDTQYF.

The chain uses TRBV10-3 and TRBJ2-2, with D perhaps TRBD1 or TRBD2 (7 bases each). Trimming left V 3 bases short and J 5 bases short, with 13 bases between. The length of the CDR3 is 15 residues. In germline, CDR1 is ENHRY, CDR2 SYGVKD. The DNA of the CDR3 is TGTGCCATCAGTGAACAGGGGAGGGGTACCGGGGAGCTGTTTTTT. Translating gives CAISEQGRGTGELFF.

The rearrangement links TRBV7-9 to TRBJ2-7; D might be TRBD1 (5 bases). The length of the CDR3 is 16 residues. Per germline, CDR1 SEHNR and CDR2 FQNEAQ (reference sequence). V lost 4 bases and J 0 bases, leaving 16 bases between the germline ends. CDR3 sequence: CASSSDRQISSYEQYF. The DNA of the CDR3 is TGTGCCAGCAGCTCTGACAGACAAATTAGCTCCTACGAGCAGTACTTC.

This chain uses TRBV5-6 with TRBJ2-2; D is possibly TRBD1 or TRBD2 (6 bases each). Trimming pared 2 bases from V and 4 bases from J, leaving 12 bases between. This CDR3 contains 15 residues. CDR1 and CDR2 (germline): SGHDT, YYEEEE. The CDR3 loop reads CASSFTGAATGELFF. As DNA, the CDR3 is TGTGCCAGCAGCTTTACGGGGGCCGCCACCGGGGAGCTGTTTTTT.

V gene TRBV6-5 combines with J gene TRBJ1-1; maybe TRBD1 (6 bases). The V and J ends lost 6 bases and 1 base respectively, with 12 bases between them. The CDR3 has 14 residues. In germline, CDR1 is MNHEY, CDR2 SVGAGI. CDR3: CASSDDRTNTEAFF. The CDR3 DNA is TGTGCCAGCAGCGACGACAGGACGAACACTGAAGCTTTCTTT.

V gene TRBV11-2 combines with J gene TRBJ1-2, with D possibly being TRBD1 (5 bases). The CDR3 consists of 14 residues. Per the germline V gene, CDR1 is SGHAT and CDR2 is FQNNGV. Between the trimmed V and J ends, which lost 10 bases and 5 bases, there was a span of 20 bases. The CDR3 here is CATKRGLGEYGYTF. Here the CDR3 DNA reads TGTGCCACCAAAAGGGGCTTGGGGGAATATGGCTACACCTTC. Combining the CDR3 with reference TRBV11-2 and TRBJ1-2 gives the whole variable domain EAGVAQSPRYKIIEKRQSVAFWCNPISGHATLYWYQQILGQGPKLLIQFQNNGVVDDSQLPKDRFSAERLKGVDSTLKIQPAKLEDSAVYLCATKRGLGEYGYTFGSGTRLTVV.

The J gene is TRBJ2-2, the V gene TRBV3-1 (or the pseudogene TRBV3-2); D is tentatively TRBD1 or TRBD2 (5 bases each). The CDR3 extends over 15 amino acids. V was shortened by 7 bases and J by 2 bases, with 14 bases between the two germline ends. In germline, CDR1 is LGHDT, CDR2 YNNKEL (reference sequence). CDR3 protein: CASTLRGSNTGELFF. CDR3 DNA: TGTGCCAGCACCCTCCGGGGCTCAAACACCGGGGAGCTGTTTTTT.

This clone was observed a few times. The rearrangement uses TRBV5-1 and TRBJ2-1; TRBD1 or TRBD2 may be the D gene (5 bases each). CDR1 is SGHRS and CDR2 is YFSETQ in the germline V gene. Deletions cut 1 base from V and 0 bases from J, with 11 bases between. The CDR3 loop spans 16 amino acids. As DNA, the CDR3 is TGCGCCAGCAGCTTGAACGCAGGGAGCTCCTACAATGAGCAGTTCTTC. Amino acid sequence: CASSLNAGSSYNEQFF.